The 3 T cell receptor beta chains presented below share a single source sample, sequenced in a study of human T cells and chemical hapten exposure. Time point specified: healthy volunteer bleed at 6 weeks. The study extracted total RNA from unfractionated whole blood. MiXCR was run by TCRdb on the RACE reads, yielding one entry per CDR3 protein. There are fewer than 85,000 distinct CDR3 sequences in the sample; about 8.7% occur only once, and less than 2% lies in the top ten. The sample taken for sequencing was whole blood. These receptors originate from a male donor in good health. Some clones in this sample may be carry-over from other donors' samples.

A few counts support this clonotype. The chain is built from TRBV6-5 and TRBJ2-1; a weak D match, TRBD2 (6 bases). V was pared by 5 bases and J by 0 bases, with 17 bases between. This CDR3 region has 17 residues. Germline values: CDR1 MNHEY, CDR2 SVGAGI. The CDR3 spells CASSPLGGGSSYNEQFF. In nucleotides, the CDR3 is TGTGCCAGCAGTCCCTTGGGGGGAGGCTCCTCCTACAATGAGCAGTTCTTC.

This clonotype was counted only a few times. V usage is TRBV28 and J usage is TRBJ2-7, with a tentative D call TRBD1 (6 bases). CDR3 length: 15 amino acids. Germline CDR1 reads MDHEN; CDR2 reads SYDVKM. V was clipped by 2 bases and J by 2 bases, with 13 bases between them. The DNA for the CDR3 is TGTGCCAGCAGTTTAGGGGGCAGGGCCCCCTACGAGCAGTACTTC. Translating gives CASSLGGRAPYEQYF.

This clonotype was seen a few times. The rearrangement links TRBV2 to TRBJ1-1; possibly TRBD1 for D (6 bases). Germline V gene data show CDR1 as SNHLY and CDR2 as FYNNEI. The ends were cut back, 3 bases at V and 4 bases at J, with 9 bases in the middle. The CDR3 consists of 13 residues. The CDR3 DNA follows: TGTGCCAGCAGTGAGGACAGTGTCACTGAAGCTTTCTTT. It translates to CASSEDSVTEAFF.